What follows are 28 T cell receptor beta chains derived from one specimen sequenced in a study of blood T cell repertoires in COVID-19. TCRdb's copy holds only in-frame clones and misses some; the assay was immunoSEQ multiplex PCR. The sample carries around 180,000 clones, roughly 83% recorded once. Material for sequencing was peripheral blood. The source of these receptors is a human donor in a cohort sampled during active COVID-19.

The genes are TRBV6-4 and TRBJ1-6; maybe TRBD1 (5 bases). Germline V gives CDR1 MRHNA, CDR2 SNTAGT. CDR3 length: 15 residues. Trimming took off 6 bases at V and 3 bases at J, with 12 bases between the two ends. The CDR3 reads CASRADSLYNSPLHF. The CDR3 nucleotides read TGTGCCAGCAGGGCCGACAGTCTCTATAATTCACCCCTCCACTTT.

V gene TRBV13 combines with J gene TRBJ1-1; 7 positions match TRBD1. Germline values: CDR1 PRHDT, CDR2 FYEKMQ (reference sequence). J was trimmed by 0 bases and V by 4 bases; bases with no gene match: 8. The CDR3 spans 16 residues. CDR3 sequence (DNA): TGTGCCAGCAGCTCCATTGACAGGGAGTTGAACACTGAAGCTTTCTTT. Amino acid sequence: CASSSIDRELNTEAFF.

The gene calls are TRBV5-6 and TRBJ2-3; 8 nucleotides agree with TRBD1. The CDR3 spans 15 residues. Germline lookup yields CDR1 SGHDT and CDR2 YYEEEE. The J segment lost 4 bases and the V segment lost 5 bases, leaving 9 bases of the junction unmatched. CDR3 nucleotide sequence: TGTGCCAGCAGACTGGAAGGGACAGGCCCAGATACGCAGTATTTT. This translates into CASRLEGTGPDTQYF.

This chain links TRBV15 with TRBJ1-1; 10 bases line up with TRBD1. From germline, CDR1 is LNHNV and CDR2 YYDKDF (reference sequence). V shed 4 bases, J shed 3 bases, and the junction held 2 bases outside the gene matches. The CDR3 loop spans 14 amino acids. For the CDR3, the DNA is TGTGCCACCAGCACCGGGACAGGGGACACTGAAGCTTTCTTT. Translating it yields CATSTGTGDTEAFF.

This clone was seen only once. This sequence joins TRBV4-2 and TRBJ2-3; 8 bases agree with TRBD1. This CDR3 region has 17 residues. Per the germline V gene, CDR1 is LGHNA and CDR2 is YNFKEQ. V was clipped by 2 bases and J by 4 bases; unmatched bases: 11. The CDR3 reads CASSQSRTGLDSDTQYF. The CDR3 DNA follows: TGTGCCAGCAGCCAATCCCGGACAGGGTTGGATTCAGATACGCAGTATTTT.

The chain recombines TRBV7-2 with TRBJ2-5; 9 bases line up with TRBD2. The CDR3 is 14 residues long. The ends lost 3 bases at V and 4 bases at J; junction bases unmatched: 3. CDR1 is SGHTA, CDR2 FQGNSA, per germline. The chain's CDR3 is CASSFSGSRETQYF. CDR3 sequence (DNA): TGTGCCAGCAGCTTTAGCGGGAGTCGAGAGACCCAGTACTTC.

The V call is TRBV7-9, the J call TRBJ1-1; D is uncertain. Germline assignment: CDR1 SEHNR and CDR2 FQNEAQ (reference sequence). The V end lost 1 base, the J end lost 7 bases, and 7 bases lay between the germline ends. The CDR3 runs 12 residues. The CDR3 sequence is CASSLGLLEAFF. The CDR3 DNA is TGTGCCAGCAGCTTAGGGCTGCTTGAAGCTTTCTTT.

The chain carries TRBV4-3 and TRBJ2-1; possible D gene TRBD1, 5 bases. CDR3 length: 15 residues. Trimming shortened V by 3 bases and J by 4 bases, and 13 bases separated the two germline ends. CDR1 is LGHNA and CDR2 is YSLEER in the germline V gene. The CDR3 here is CASSHLKGSYNEQFF. The CDR3 nucleotides read TGCGCCAGCAGCCATCTTAAGGGGTCGTACAATGAGCAGTTCTTC.

This clone was observed once. The chain is built from TRBV5-6 and TRBJ2-7; possible D gene TRBD1, 5 bases. V was pared by 6 bases and J by 8 bases, with 21 bases between. The CDR3 is 14 residues long. Germline V lookup: CDR1 SGHDT, CDR2 YYEEEE. The CDR3 nucleotides are TGTGCCAGCACCATACAAAGGGGCTTAGTCCAGCAGTACTTC. Its translation: CASTIQRGLVQQYF.

J is TRBJ2-7 and V is TRBV19; tentatively, D is TRBD2 (6 bases). The CDR3 loop spans 15 amino acids. V lost 3 bases to trimming and J lost 2 bases, with 14 bases between them. The germline V gene has CDR1 LNHDA and CDR2 SQIVND (reference sequence). The CDR3 protein is CASSMVWDSPYEQYF. The CDR3 nucleotides read TGTGCCAGTAGTATGGTCTGGGACTCCCCCTACGAGCAGTACTTC.

The rearrangement links TRBV12-3 or TRBV12-4 to TRBJ2-3; TRBD1 is a possible D gene (6 bases). The CDR3 loop spans 12 amino acids. The V gene lost 7 bases and the J gene lost 5 bases, with 10 bases spanning the gap. The chain's CDR3 is CASNTGIDTQYF. The CDR3 DNA reads TGTGCCAGCAACACAGGGATAGATACGCAGTATTTT.

The chain has TRBV5-6 and TRBJ2-7, with TRBD1 matching over 9 bases. V was clipped by 9 bases and J by 4 bases; unmatched bases: 11. The CDR3 has 14 residues. Germline loops: CDR1 SGHDT, CDR2 YYEEEE. CDR3 sequence reads: CATNRDRAGYEQYF. The CDR3 DNA follows: TGTGCCACCAACCGGGACAGGGCAGGTTACGAGCAGTACTTC.

This chain connects TRBV20-1 to TRBJ2-5, with 10 positions matching TRBD2. Germline-derived CDR1 and CDR2 are DFQATT and SNEGSKA (reference sequence). The junction had 9 bases not matched to a gene; V was cut back by 3 bases and J by 2 bases. The CDR3 contains 16 residues. The chain's CDR3 is CSASLSGRRVQETQYF. DNA of the CDR3: TGCAGTGCTAGTCTTAGCGGGAGGAGGGTGCAAGAGACCCAGTACTTC.

The V and J genes are TRBV11-2 and TRBJ2-5, with D possibly TRBD2 on 6 matching bases. The CDR3 sequence is 15 residues long. Trimming stripped 0 bases from V and 4 bases from J, with 12 bases between. The germline CDR1 and CDR2 sequences are SGHAT and FQNNGV. CDR3 sequence reads: CASSLEGGWRETQYF. CDR3 DNA sequence: TGTGCCAGCAGCTTAGAGGGGGGATGGCGAGAGACCCAGTACTTC.

This chain uses TRBV27 with TRBJ1-5, with 7 bases matching TRBD1. Per the germline V gene, CDR1 is MNHEY and CDR2 is SMNVEV (reference sequence). CDR3 length: 15 residues. V lost 2 bases and J lost 4; bases outside the gene matches: 5. The CDR3, as DNA: TGTGCCAGCAGTTTAGGGACAGAGATTAATCAGCCCCAGCATTTT. Translation gives CASSLGTEINQPQHF.

The gene calls are TRBV1 and TRBJ1-2; the table's TRBD1 call for D was not verified on the DNA. TRBV1 is flagged as a pseudogene. The length of the CDR3 is 16 residues. DNA of the CDR3: TGCACCAGCAGCCAATCTCAACCGGGACAAGGCTATGGCTACACCTTC. Protein: CTSSQSQPGQGYGYTF.

The chain carries TRBV7-2 and TRBJ2-7; 9 positions match TRBD2. J was trimmed by 4 bases and V by 1 base; bases with no gene match: 11. Germline assignment: CDR1 SGHTA and CDR2 FQGNSA. There are 17 residues in the CDR3. CDR3 residues: CASSLDKVASGKYEQYF. DNA for the CDR3: TGTGCCAGCAGCTTAGATAAGGTGGCTAGCGGGAAGTACGAGCAGTACTTC.

The chain has TRBV9 and TRBJ2-2; the match to TRBD1 covers 7 bases. This CDR3 comprises 15 residues. The V and J ends lost 3 bases and 0 bases, in that order; junction bases with no gene match: 2. Germline V gene data show CDR1 as SGDLS and CDR2 as YYNGEE. This chain's CDR3 is CASSAGQANTGELFF. CDR3 bases: TGTGCCAGCAGCGCCGGACAGGCGAACACCGGGGAGCTGTTTTTT.

The V gene is TRBV19, the J gene TRBJ2-1, with 7 bases identical to TRBD2. CDR3 length: 16 residues. The trim removed 5 bases at V and 0 bases at J, leaving 7 bases unmatched. Germline CDR1 is LNHDA and CDR2 is SQIVND (reference sequence). This chain's CDR3 is CASSRLAEVSYNEQFF. CDR3 sequence (DNA): TGTGCCAGTAGTCGCCTAGCGGAAGTCTCCTACAATGAGCAGTTCTTC.

V gene TRBV10-1 combines with J gene TRBJ2-2; the D gene is possibly TRBD1 (5 bases). CDR1 WNHNN and CDR2 SYGVQD come from the germline V gene (reference sequence). The CDR3 sequence is 13 residues long. V lost 8 bases and J 0 bases, leaving 7 bases between the germline ends. The CDR3 DNA reads TGCGCCAGCCGACAGACGAACACCGGGGAGCTGTTTTTT. Protein: CASRQTNTGELFF.

This rearrangement joins TRBV6-5 to TRBJ2-1, with 9 positions matching TRBD2. With V trimmed by 2 bases and J by 9 bases, 5 bases remained unmatched. The CDR3 spans 14 residues. Germline V gives CDR1 MNHEY, CDR2 SVGAGI. CDR3 amino acids: CASSYGTSRSEQFF. DNA for the CDR3: TGTGCCAGCAGTTACGGGACTAGCCGATCTGAGCAGTTCTTC.

The chain uses TRBV6-2 or TRBV6-3 and TRBJ2-2, with 10 bases aligning to TRBD2. This CDR3 has 16 amino acids. The germline gives CDR1 MNHEY, CDR2 SVGEGT. The junction had 7 bases not matched to a gene; V was cut back by 6 bases and J by 3 bases. This chain's CDR3 is CASSPRLAGYTGELFF. The CDR3 DNA follows: TGTGCCAGCAGCCCCCGACTAGCGGGTTACACCGGGGAGCTGTTTTTT.

This clone was recorded a few times. V gene TRBV5-1 combines with J gene TRBJ2-7; D might be TRBD2 (6 bases). The CDR3 consists of 14 residues. V lost 0 bases to trimming and J lost 6 bases, with 13 bases between them. Germline CDR1 reads SGHRS; CDR2 reads YFSETQ. The CDR3 sequence: CASSLVGQGGEQYF. The CDR3 DNA is TGCGCCAGCAGCTTGGTGGGGCAGGGAGGCGAGCAGTACTTC.

The chain joins TRBV10-2 to TRBJ2-7, with 14 nucleotides matching TRBD2. CDR1 WSHSY and CDR2 SAAADI come from the germline V gene. V was pared by 5 bases and J by 2 bases, with 11 bases of the junction left unmatched. This CDR3 contains 18 residues. CDR3 residues: CASSPPGLAGEDPYEQYF. The DNA of the CDR3 is TGCGCCAGCAGTCCCCCGGGACTAGCGGGGGAAGACCCCTACGAGCAGTACTTC.

The chain uses TRBV15 and TRBJ2-2, with D perhaps matching TRBD2 (6 bases). CDR3 length: 14 amino acids. V was shortened by 1 base and J by 7 bases, with 10 bases between the two germline ends. Germline assignment: CDR1 LNHNV and CDR2 YYDKDF (reference sequence). The CDR3 bases are TGTGCCACCAGCAGAGTTGGGGGGATCGGGGAGCTGTTTTTT. Protein sequence: CATSRVGGIGELFF.

This sequence joins TRBV6-5 and TRBJ1-2, with D perhaps matching TRBD1 (6 bases). Germline V CDR1 and CDR2: MNHEY, SVGAGI. The CDR3 sequence is 13 residues long. The ends were cut back, 2 bases at V and 4 bases at J, with 8 bases in the middle. The chain's CDR3 is CASSYGGTYGYTF. The CDR3 DNA reads as TGTGCCAGCAGTTACGGGGGCACCTATGGCTACACCTTC.

V and J are TRBV4-3 and TRBJ1-1, with D tentatively TRBD1 (6 bases). Looked up from germline, CDR1 is LGHNA and CDR2 is YSLEER. V was shortened by 4 bases and J by 6 bases, with 24 bases between the two germline ends. There are 17 residues in the CDR3. The CDR3 coding sequence is TGCGCCAGCAGCCGGTCCAGCGCGGGGGCGGGGAGGTCTGAAGCTTTCTTT. Translating gives CASSRSSAGAGRSEAFF.

CDR3 in DNA: TGTGCCAGCAGTGAAGCGGGGCGGGGGGGCCCAAAGACCCAGTACTTC. Residues: CASSEAGRGGPKTQYF. The genes are TRBV6-1 and TRBJ2-5; 9 bases are shared with TRBD2. Germline trimming cut 0 bases from V and 6 bases from J; bases unmatched to any gene: 8. Per the germline V gene, CDR1 is MNHNS and CDR2 is SASEGT. The CDR3 covers 16 residues.